The entry below gives a single T cell receptor beta chain sequence along with its context. Its antigen is still unknown. Trimming removed 7 bases at V and 0 bases at J, with 6 bases between. This CDR3 spans 13 amino acids. These data belong to a study of T cell repertoires in cytomegalovirus infection. One entry per CDR3 protein, called by TCRdb with MiXCR from the reads. The sample comprises about 830,000 distinct CDR3 sequences, approximately 30% of which are singletons, and 12% rests with the top ten. The specimen was cultured CD8+ T cells from PBMCs, collected from culture after CMV antigen stimulation. The clonotype originates from a human donor in good health (CMV status not recorded). Some clones in this sample may be carry-over from other donors' samples. The V and J genes are TRBV6-7 and TRBJ2-2, with D hard to call. TRBV6-7 is an ORF, with its function uncertain. Here the CDR3 DNA reads TGTGCCAGCACCGGTACGAACACCGGGGAGCTGTTTTTT. As protein: CASTGTNTGELFF.